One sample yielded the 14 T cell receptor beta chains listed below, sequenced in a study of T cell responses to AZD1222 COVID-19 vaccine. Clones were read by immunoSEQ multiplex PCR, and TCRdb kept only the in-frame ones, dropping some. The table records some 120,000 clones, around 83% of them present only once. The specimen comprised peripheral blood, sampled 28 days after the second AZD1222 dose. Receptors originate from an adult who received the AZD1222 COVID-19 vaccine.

The CDR3 region has the DNA TGCACCAGCAGCCAAGGTGGGAGGCCGCCGGGACGTATCTCTGGAAACACCATATATTTT. It yields the protein CTSSQGGRPPGRISGNTIYF. V and J are TRBV1 and TRBJ1-3. TRBV1 is deemed a pseudogene. The CDR3 has 20 residues.

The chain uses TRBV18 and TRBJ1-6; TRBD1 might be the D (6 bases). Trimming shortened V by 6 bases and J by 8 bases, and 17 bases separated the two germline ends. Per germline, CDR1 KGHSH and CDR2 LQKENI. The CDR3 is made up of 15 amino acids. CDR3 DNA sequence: TGTGCCAGCTCCCAGGGGCAGGGTATGCATTCACCCCTCCACTTT. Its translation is CASSQGQGMHSPLHF.

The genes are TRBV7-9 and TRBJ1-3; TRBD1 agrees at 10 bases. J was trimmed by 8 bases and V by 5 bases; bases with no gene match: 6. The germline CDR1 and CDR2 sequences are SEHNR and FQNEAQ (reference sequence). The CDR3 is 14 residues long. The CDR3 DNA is TGTGCCAGCAGCCCCGGGACAGGGGAGTACACCATATATTTT. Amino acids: CASSPGTGEYTIYF.

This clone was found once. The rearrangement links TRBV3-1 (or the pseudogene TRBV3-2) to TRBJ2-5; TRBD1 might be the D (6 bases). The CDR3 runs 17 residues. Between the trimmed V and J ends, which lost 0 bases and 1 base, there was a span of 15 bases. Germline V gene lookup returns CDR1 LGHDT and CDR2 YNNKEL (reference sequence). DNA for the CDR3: TGTGCCAGCAGCCAAGATTATCGACAGGCAATCCAAGAGACCCAGTACTTC. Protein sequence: CASSQDYRQAIQETQYF.

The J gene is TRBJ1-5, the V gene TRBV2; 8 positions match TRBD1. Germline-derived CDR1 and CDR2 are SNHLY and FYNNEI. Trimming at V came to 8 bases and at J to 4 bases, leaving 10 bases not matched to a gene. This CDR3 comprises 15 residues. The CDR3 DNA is TGTGCCAGCGCATTTGGGGACAGGCCTAATCAGCCCCAGCATTTT. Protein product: CASAFGDRPNQPQHF. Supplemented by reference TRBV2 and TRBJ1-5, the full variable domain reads EPEVTQTPSHQVTQMGQEVILRCVPISNHLYFYWYRQILGQKVEFLVSFYNNEISEKSEIFDDQFSVERPDGSNFTLKIRSTKLEDSAMYFCASAFGDRPNQPQHFGDGTRLSIL.

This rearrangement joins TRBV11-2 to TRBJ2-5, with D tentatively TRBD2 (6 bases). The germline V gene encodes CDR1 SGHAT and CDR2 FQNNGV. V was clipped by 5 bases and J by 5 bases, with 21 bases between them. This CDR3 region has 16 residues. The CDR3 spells CASSPDGGTPWETQYF. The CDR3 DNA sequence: TGTGCCAGCAGCCCAGACGGCGGGACGCCTTGGGAGACCCAGTACTTC.

The CDR3 nucleotides are TGTGCCAGCAGTTTGCAGGGTGTGGACACCGGGGAGCTGTTTTTT. This sequence encodes CASSLQGVDTGELFF. The chain uses TRBV27 and TRBJ2-2; D is possibly TRBD1 (5 bases). Trimming took 3 bases from V and 3 from J, leaving 11 bases between them. Germline V gene data show CDR1 as MNHEY and CDR2 as SMNVEV (reference sequence). This CDR3 has 15 amino acids.

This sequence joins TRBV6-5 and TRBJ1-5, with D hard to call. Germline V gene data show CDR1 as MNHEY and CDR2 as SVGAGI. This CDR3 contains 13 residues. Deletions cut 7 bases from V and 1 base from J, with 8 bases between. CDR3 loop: CASKGSSNQPQHF. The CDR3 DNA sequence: TGTGCCAGCAAGGGATCAAGCAATCAGCCCCAGCATTTT.

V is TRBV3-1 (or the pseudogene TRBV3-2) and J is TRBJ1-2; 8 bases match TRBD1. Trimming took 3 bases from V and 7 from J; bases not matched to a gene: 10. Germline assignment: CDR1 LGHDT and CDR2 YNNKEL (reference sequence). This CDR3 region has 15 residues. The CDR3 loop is CASSQGTDRGGGYTF. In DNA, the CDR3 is TGTGCCAGCAGCCAGGGGACCGACAGGGGCGGTGGCTACACCTTC.

The CDR3 reads CASSLEASGGYNEQFF. The DNA for the CDR3 is TGTGCCAGCAGCTTAGAAGCTAGCGGGGGCTACAATGAGCAGTTCTTC. The chain recombines TRBV7-7 with TRBJ2-1; TRBD2 matches at 10 bases. The CDR3 is 16 residues long. V lost 1 base, J lost 3 bases, and 3 bases stayed unmatched. Germline V CDR1 and CDR2: SSHAT, FNYEAQ (reference sequence).

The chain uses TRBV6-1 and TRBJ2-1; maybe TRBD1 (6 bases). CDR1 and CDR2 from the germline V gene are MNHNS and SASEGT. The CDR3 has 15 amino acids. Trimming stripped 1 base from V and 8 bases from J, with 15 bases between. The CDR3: CASSEESGDQDEQFF. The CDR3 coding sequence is TGTGCCAGCAGTGAAGAATCAGGGGATCAGGATGAGCAGTTCTTC.

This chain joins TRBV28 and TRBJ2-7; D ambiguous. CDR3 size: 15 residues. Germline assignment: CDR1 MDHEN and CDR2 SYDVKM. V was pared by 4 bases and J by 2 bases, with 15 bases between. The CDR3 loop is CASSSPRHGAYEQYF. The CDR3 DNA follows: TGTGCCAGCAGTTCCCCACGTCATGGGGCCTACGAGCAGTACTTC.

As DNA, the CDR3 is TGTGCCAGCCGGCGATCATCTACAGGGGTTTTAATGAACTATGGCTACACCTTC. Encoded protein: CASRRSSTGVLMNYGYTF. This chain joins TRBV6-6 and TRBJ1-2, with TRBD1 matching over 7 bases. The germline V gene encodes CDR1 MNHNY and CDR2 SVGAGI (reference sequence). V lost 8 bases, J lost 2 bases, and 20 bases stayed unmatched. This CDR3 is 18 amino acids long.

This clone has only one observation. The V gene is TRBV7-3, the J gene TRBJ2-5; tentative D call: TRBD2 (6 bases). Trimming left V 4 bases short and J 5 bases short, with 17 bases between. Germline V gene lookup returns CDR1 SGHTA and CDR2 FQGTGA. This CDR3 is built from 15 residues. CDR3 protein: CASSSLGSGGETQYF. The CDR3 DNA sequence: TGTGCCAGCAGCTCCCTAGGTAGCGGAGGCGAGACCCAGTACTTC. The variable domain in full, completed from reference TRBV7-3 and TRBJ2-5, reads GAGVSQTPSNKVTEKGKYVELRCDPISGHTALYWYRQSLGQGPEFLIYFQGTGAADDSGLPNDRFFAVRPEGSVSTLKIQRTERGDSAVYLCASSSLGSGGETQYFGPGTRLLVL.